Detailed here is one T cell receptor beta chain. The junction departs from the called germline gene at one end, perhaps through a read error. How the authors handled the data: Scientists estimated how many nucleated cells there were by amplifying reference gene primers. Data came from immunoSEQ multiplex PCR; TCRdb stores just in-frame clones and leaves some out. V and J calls and clone size come straight from that table; D and trimming were deduced from the DNA. Seen here are just over 95,000 clones, 82% observed once, and the top ten hold approximately 18%. This record comes from a study of blood T cell repertoires in COVID-19. For the study at large: Samples came from the United States, Italy and Spain, spanning acute and convalescent COVID-19. From T cells, B-cell-depleted T cells, or PBMCs came the material, which was cDNA or gDNA.

The CDR3 runs to 15 residues. Germline CDR1 and CDR2: SSHAT and FNYEAQ (reference sequence). The source material was peripheral blood. The rearrangement uses TRBV7-7 and TRBJ2-7; 9 bases are a match to TRBD2. The clonotype originates from a man of 80 years or more with acute or convalescent COVID-19. The CDR3 DNA reads as TGTGCTAGCAGCTTGGCCCCTAGCGGGGATCAGCGGCAGTACTTC. Its protein is CASSLAPSGDQRQYF.